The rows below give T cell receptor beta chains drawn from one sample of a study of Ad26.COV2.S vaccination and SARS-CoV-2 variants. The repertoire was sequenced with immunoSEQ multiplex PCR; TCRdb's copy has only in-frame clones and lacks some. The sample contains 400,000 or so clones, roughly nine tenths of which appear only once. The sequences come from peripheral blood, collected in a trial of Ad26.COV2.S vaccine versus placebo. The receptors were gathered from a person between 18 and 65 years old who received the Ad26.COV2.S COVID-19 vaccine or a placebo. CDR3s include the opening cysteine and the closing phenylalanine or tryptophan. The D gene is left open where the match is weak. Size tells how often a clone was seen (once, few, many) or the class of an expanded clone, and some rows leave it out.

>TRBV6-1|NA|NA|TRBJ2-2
CASSDWTGELFF
TGTGCCAGCAGTGATTGGACCGGGGAGCTGTTTTTT
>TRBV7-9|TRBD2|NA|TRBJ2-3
CASSRILAGGSTDTQYF
TGTGCCAGCAGCCGAATACTAGCGGGGGGGAGCACAGATACGCAGTATTTT
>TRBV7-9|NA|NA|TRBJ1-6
CASSLAGNNSPLHF
TGTGCCAGCAGCTTAGCAGGGAATAATTCACCCCTCCACTTT
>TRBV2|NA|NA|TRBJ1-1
CATKNEEGPGTEAFF
TGTGCGACCAAAAACGAAGAGGGACCGGGCACTGAAGCTTTCTTT
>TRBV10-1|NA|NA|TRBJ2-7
CASSDPGDYEQYF
TGCGCCAGCAGTGATCCAGGAGACTACGAGCAGTACTTC
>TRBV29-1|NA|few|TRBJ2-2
CSVVGILNTGELFF
TGCAGCGTTGTAGGGATCTTGAACACCGGGGAGCTGTTTTTT
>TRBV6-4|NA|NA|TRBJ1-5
CASSPQGGDQPQHF
TGTGCCAGCAGTCCACAGGGTGGCGATCAGCCCCAGCATTTT
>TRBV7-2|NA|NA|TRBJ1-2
CASSLVLQVANYGYTF
TGTGCCAGCAGCTTAGTCTTACAGGTAGCTAACTATGGCTACACCTTC
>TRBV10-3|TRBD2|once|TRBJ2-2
CAISAVLAGGPYTGELFF
TGTGCCATCAGTGCTGTACTAGCGGGGGGGCCCTACACCGGGGAGCTGTTTTTT
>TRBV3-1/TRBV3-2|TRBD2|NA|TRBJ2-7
CASRKGLADSYEQYF
TGTGCCAGCAGGAAGGGACTAGCGGACTCCTACGAGCAGTACTTC
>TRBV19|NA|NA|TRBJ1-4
CASSIRTPPGREKLFF
TGTGCCAGTAGTATCCGGACCCCGCCAGGTCGTGAAAAACTGTTTTTT
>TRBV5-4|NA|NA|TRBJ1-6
CASSLEQGTPLHF
TGTGCCAGCAGCTTAGAACAGGGTACACCCCTCCACTTT
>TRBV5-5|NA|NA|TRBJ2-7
CASRFVGKGVTYEQYF
TGTGCCAGCAGATTCGTAGGGAAGGGAGTAACCTACGAGCAGTACTTC
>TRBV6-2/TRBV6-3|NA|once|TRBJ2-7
CASSYSSGTRYEQYF
TGTGCCAGCAGTTACTCATCGGGGACCCGCTACGAGCAGTACTTC
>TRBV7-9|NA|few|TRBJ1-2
CASSPTVNYGYTF
TGTGCCAGCAGCCCAACAGTTAACTATGGCTACACCTTC